One and the same sample provided the 21 T cell receptor beta chains below, sequenced in a study of beta chain features in type 1 diabetes. The authors reverse transcribed all of the isolated RNA, so sequencing captured expressed TCRB transcripts. Clones were read by immunoSEQ multiplex PCR, and TCRdb kept only the in-frame ones, dropping some. The table shows under 250,000 clones, with 13% to 15% occurring only once. The sample comprised naive CD4+ T cells from blood. The receptors were gathered from a woman aged 40 to 49 in good health.

The chain is built from TRBV6-6 and TRBJ1-1, with D possibly being TRBD1 (5 bases). V lost 3 bases and J 0 bases, leaving 8 bases between the germline ends. Germline CDR1 MNHNY, CDR2 SVGAGI (reference sequence). The CDR3 contains 14 residues. CDR3 bases: TGTGCCAGCAGTTATGACAGCATGAACACTGAAGCTTTCTTT. Its protein product is CASSYDSMNTEAFF.

This clone was detected a few times. The V gene is TRBV7-2, the J gene TRBJ2-3; 9 nucleotides align to TRBD2. CDR3 length equals 17 residues. With 0 bases clipped from V and 0 bases from J, the junction kept 4 bases outside the gene matches. Germline V gene sequence: CDR1 SGHTA, CDR2 FQGNSA. DNA for the CDR3: TGTGCCAGCAGCTTAGCGCGGGCGGGGGGGAGCACAGATACGCAGTATTTT. Translating it yields CASSLARAGGSTDTQYF.

The table lists this clone with a few counts. A read error may account for a junction end that differs from germline. The CDR3 reads CASSQGTARGQPQHF. CDR3 sequence (DNA): TGCGCCAGCAGCCAGGGGACAGCACGCGGTCAGCCCCAGCATTTT. V usage is TRBV5-4 and J usage is TRBJ1-5; 7 bases are a match to TRBD1. This CDR3 has 15 residues. Per the germline V gene, CDR1 is SGHNT and CDR2 is YYREEE (reference sequence).

In this sample, this clone turned up a few times. The J gene is TRBJ2-5, the V gene TRBV7-9; TRBD2 might be the D (6 bases). The CDR3 length is 15 residues. Deletions cut 5 bases from V and 6 bases from J, with 19 bases between. The V gene's germline CDR1 is SEHNR and CDR2 FQNEAQ (reference sequence). CDR3 DNA: TGTGCCAGCAGCCCCGGGACTCGGGGATTCCAGACCCAGTACTTC. Translated: CASSPGTRGFQTQYF.

This rearrangement joins TRBV5-6 to TRBJ2-6, with a weak D call TRBD2 (5 bases). The V gene lost 1 base and the J gene lost 0 bases, with 17 bases spanning the gap. CDR3 length: 19 amino acids. CDR1 and CDR2 (germline): SGHDT, YYEEEE. The CDR3 nucleotides are TGTGCCAGCAGCTTGCTTCGGGGAATGGGGAGCTCTGGGGCCAACGTCCTGACTTTC. It specifies CASSLLRGMGSSGANVLTF. Together with reference TRBV5-6 and TRBJ2-6, the CDR3 gives the full variable domain: DAGVTQSPTHLIKTRGQQVTLRCSPKSGHDTVSWYQQALGQGPQFIFQYYEEEERQRGNFPDRFSGHQFPNYSSELNVNALLLGDSALYLCASSLLRGMGSSGANVLTFGAGSRLTVL.

This clone was counted between two and nine times. This CDR3 is CASGLDLGRRNSPLHF. The CDR3 DNA reads TGTGCTAGTGGTTTGGACCTGGGGCGGCGCAATTCACCCCTCCACTTT. The chain links TRBV12-5 to TRBJ1-6, with D possibly being TRBD1 (5 bases). The CDR3 sequence is 16 residues long. Germline-derived CDR1 and CDR2 are LGHNT and FRNRAP. The V and J ends lost 1 base and 7 bases respectively, with 14 bases between them.

The CDR3 sequence: CASSVQGVRNTEAFF. The CDR3 DNA follows: TGTGCCAGCAGCGTACAGGGGGTAAGGAACACTGAAGCTTTCTTT. V gene TRBV2 combines with J gene TRBJ1-1, with TRBD1 identical over 8 bases. CDR1 and CDR2 from the germline V gene are SNHLY and FYNNEI. The trim removed 6 bases at V and 1 base at J, leaving 7 bases unmatched. CDR3 size: 15 residues.

The gene calls are TRBV4-3 and TRBJ2-1; D possibly corresponds to TRBD1 (6 bases). The CDR3 length is 17 residues. Germline CDR1 and CDR2: LGHNA and YSLEER. The V and J ends lost 0 bases and 0 bases respectively, with 12 bases between them. The CDR3 DNA follows: TGCGCCAGCAGCCAAGACCCCCAGGGGAGCTCCTACAATGAGCAGTTCTTC. Translation gives CASSQDPQGSSYNEQFF.

The chain uses TRBV27 and TRBJ2-2, with a tentative D call TRBD1 (6 bases). This CDR3 contains 16 residues. CDR1 is MNHEY, CDR2 SMNVEV, per germline (reference sequence). V lost 7 bases and J 0 bases, leaving 15 bases between the germline ends. The CDR3 DNA reads as TGTGCCAGCAAGGGACACCTGCCCACGAACACCGGGGAGCTGTTTTTT. Its translation: CASKGHLPTNTGELFF.

This clone was seen only a few times. The CDR3 loop is CASSPRDRHGYTF. The CDR3 bases are TGTGCCAGCAGCCCCCGGGACAGGCATGGCTACACCTTC. The rearrangement links TRBV2 to TRBJ1-2, with TRBD1 identical over 8 bases. The V gene's germline CDR1 is SNHLY and CDR2 FYNNEI. The CDR3 extends over 13 amino acids. V shed 6 bases, J shed 6 bases, and the junction held 6 bases outside the gene matches.

This chain links TRBV19 with TRBJ2-1; no firm D call. Germline loops: CDR1 LNHDA, CDR2 SQIVND (reference sequence). Trimming shortened V by 5 bases and J by 10 bases, and 15 bases separated the two germline ends. This CDR3 has 13 residues. The CDR3 DNA sequence: TGTGCCAGTAGTGGCTCGATCCTGGAGGAGCAGTTCTTC. Its protein is CASSGSILEEQFF.

This clone was detected only a few times. The V call is TRBV29-1, the J call TRBJ2-5; 11 nucleotides align to TRBD1. After removal of 5 bases from V and 4 bases from J, the junction contained 3 bases not matched to a gene. The CDR3 totals 13 residues. Germline CDR1 and CDR2: SQVTM and ANQGSEA. For the CDR3, the DNA is TGCAGCGTTTGGACAGGGGGCGCAGAGACCCAGTACTTC. It yields the protein CSVWTGGAETQYF.

This sequence joins TRBV10-1 and TRBJ2-7; 10 bases are a match to TRBD1. This CDR3 comprises 15 residues. The trim removed 0 bases at V and 4 bases at J, leaving 3 bases unmatched. Germline V gene data show CDR1 as WNHNN and CDR2 as SYGVQD (reference sequence). The CDR3 nucleotides read TGCGCCAGCAGTGAGTCCCCGGGACAGGGGTACGAGCAGTACTTC. Translating it yields CASSESPGQGYEQYF.

This clone was found a few times. V usage is TRBV9 and J usage is TRBJ2-7, with TRBD2 matching over 11 bases. Germline values: CDR1 SGDLS, CDR2 YYNGEE. This CDR3 has 15 amino acids. With V trimmed by 1 base and J by 0 bases, 0 bases remained unmatched. CDR3 loop: CASSVTSGGSYEQYF. CDR3 nucleotides: TGTGCCAGCAGCGTAACTAGCGGGGGCTCCTACGAGCAGTACTTC. Together with reference TRBV9 and TRBJ2-7, the CDR3 gives the full variable domain: DSGVTQTPKHLITATGQRVTLRCSPRSGDLSVYWYQQSLDQGLQFLIQYYNGEERAKGNILERFSAQQFPDLHSELNLSSLELGDSALYFCASSVTSGGSYEQYFGPGTRLTVT.

The rearrangement joins TRBV5-5 to TRBJ1-1; 8 nucleotides align to TRBD1. The germline V gene encodes CDR1 SGHKS and CDR2 YYEKEE (reference sequence). Trimming at V came to 0 bases and at J to 10 bases, leaving 5 bases not matched to a gene. The CDR3 length is 13 residues. CDR3 bases: TGTGCCAGCAGCTTGGACCAGGGGGCGCGAGCTTTCTTT. Translation gives CASSLDQGARAFF.

There are a few counts of this clone. This chain joins TRBV7-9 and TRBJ2-7; a weak D match, TRBD1 (5 bases). V was trimmed by 2 bases and J by 2 bases, leaving 10 bases between them. There are 14 residues in the CDR3. Germline values: CDR1 SEHNR, CDR2 FQNEAQ (reference sequence). The CDR3 DNA sequence: TGTGCCAGCAGCTTACTAGGGGTGACCTACGAGCAGTACTTC. Translating it yields CASSLLGVTYEQYF.

V and J are TRBV11-2 and TRBJ2-3, with D possibly matching TRBD1 (6 bases). This CDR3 spans 13 amino acids. The V and J ends lost 3 bases and 6 bases respectively, with 10 bases between them. The germline gives CDR1 SGHAT, CDR2 FQNNGV. The CDR3 region has the DNA TGTGCCAGCAGCTTTGGGGGCTTGGATACGCAGTATTTT. Its protein is CASSFGGLDTQYF.

This sequence joins TRBV11-2 and TRBJ2-7; possible D gene TRBD2, 6 bases. This CDR3 is built from 13 residues. The V and J ends lost 3 bases and 2 bases respectively, with 8 bases between them. Looked up from germline, CDR1 is SGHAT and CDR2 is FQNNGV. CDR3 residues: CASSFAGPYEQYF. The CDR3 region has the DNA TGTGCCAGCAGCTTCGCGGGACCCTACGAGCAGTACTTC.

This clone was counted only a few times. The chain joins TRBV19 to TRBJ1-2; TRBD1 agrees at 7 bases. Germline trimming cut 4 bases from V and 3 bases from J; bases unmatched to any gene: 5. CDR3 size: 14 residues. Per germline, CDR1 LNHDA and CDR2 SQIVND (reference sequence). This CDR3 is CASSRGGSDYGYTF. The CDR3 bases are TGTGCCAGTAGTAGAGGGGGCAGCGACTATGGCTACACCTTC. The whole variable domain, remainder taken from reference TRBV19 and TRBJ1-2, is DGGITQSPKYLFRKEGQNVTLSCEQNLNHDAMYWYRQDPGQGLRLIYYSQIVNDFQKGDIAEGYSVSREKKESFPLTVTSAQKNPTAFYLCASSRGGSDYGYTFGSGTRLTVV.

The chain is built from TRBV18 and TRBJ1-3, with 7 bases identical to TRBD1. CDR1 and CDR2 from the germline V gene are KGHSH and LQKENI. The length of the CDR3 is 15 residues. The trim removed 3 bases at V and 2 bases at J, leaving 4 bases unmatched. The DNA for the CDR3 is TGTGCCAGCTCACCGACAGGGCATCCTGGAAACACCATATATTTT. Its protein product is CASSPTGHPGNTIYF.

The chain carries TRBV10-3 and TRBJ1-3, with 8 nucleotides matching TRBD1. Germline lookup yields CDR1 ENHRY and CDR2 SYGVKD. Unmatched junction bases numbered 10, after V lost 8 bases and J lost 4 bases. The CDR3 has 15 residues. The CDR3 loop reads CAIAPDRAWGNTIYF. CDR3 sequence (DNA): TGTGCCATCGCACCGGACAGGGCCTGGGGAAACACCATATATTTT.